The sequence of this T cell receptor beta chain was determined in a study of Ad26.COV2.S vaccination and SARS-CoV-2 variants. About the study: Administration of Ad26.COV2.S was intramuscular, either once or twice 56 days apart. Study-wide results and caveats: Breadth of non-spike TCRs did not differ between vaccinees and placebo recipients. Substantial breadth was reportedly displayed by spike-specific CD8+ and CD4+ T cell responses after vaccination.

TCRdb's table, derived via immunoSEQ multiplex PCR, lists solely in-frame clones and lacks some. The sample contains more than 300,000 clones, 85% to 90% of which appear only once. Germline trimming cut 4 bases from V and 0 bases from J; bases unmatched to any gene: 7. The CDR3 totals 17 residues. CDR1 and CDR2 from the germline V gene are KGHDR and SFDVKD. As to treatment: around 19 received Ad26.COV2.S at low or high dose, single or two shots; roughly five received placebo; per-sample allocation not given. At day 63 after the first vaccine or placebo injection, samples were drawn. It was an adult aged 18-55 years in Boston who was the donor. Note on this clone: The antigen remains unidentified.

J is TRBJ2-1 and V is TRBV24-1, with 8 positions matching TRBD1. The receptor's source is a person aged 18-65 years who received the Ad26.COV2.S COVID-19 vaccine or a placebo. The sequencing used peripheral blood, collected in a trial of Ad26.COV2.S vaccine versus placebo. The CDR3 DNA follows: TGTGCCACCAGTGACCACCGGACAGGGAGCTCCTACAATGAGCAGTTCTTC. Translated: CATSDHRTGSSYNEQFF.